The sequence of this T cell receptor beta chain was determined in a study of CD8 T cells in Susac syndrome. Findings and limits, study-wide: It was acknowledged in the study that the number of individuals who were included in its TCR sequencing and HLA analysis was relatively small.

CD8+ and CD4+ T cells taken from blood had their TCR beta sequenced. FACS was used to enrich TEMRA cells, whereas the CD8+ and CD4+ T cells were obtained by negative isolation. Regarding this clonotype: Its target is not known.

The CDR3 sequence is 9 residues long. Trimming shortened V by 11 bases and J by 6 bases, and 7 bases separated the two germline ends. Germline lookup yields CDR1 SNHLY and CDR2 FYNNEI. cDNA came from roughly 0.53 to 1 ug RNA primed by random hexamers. With immunoSEQ multiplex PCR, TCR beta CDR3 was amplified across 54 Vbeta and 13 Jbeta. TCRdb re-called the immunoSEQ multiplex PCR reads through MiXCR, storing one row per CDR3 protein. The table shows 150,000 to 250,000 distinct CDR3 sequences, with 90% to 95% occurring only once. The gene calls are TRBV2 and TRBJ1-2; D is uncertain. This sequence was found in a human donor with multiple sclerosis. Sequencing was done on a sample of CD4+ T cells from PBMCs. DNA for the CDR3: TGTGCCCCCGGCCATGGCTACACCTTC. This encodes CAPGHGYTF.